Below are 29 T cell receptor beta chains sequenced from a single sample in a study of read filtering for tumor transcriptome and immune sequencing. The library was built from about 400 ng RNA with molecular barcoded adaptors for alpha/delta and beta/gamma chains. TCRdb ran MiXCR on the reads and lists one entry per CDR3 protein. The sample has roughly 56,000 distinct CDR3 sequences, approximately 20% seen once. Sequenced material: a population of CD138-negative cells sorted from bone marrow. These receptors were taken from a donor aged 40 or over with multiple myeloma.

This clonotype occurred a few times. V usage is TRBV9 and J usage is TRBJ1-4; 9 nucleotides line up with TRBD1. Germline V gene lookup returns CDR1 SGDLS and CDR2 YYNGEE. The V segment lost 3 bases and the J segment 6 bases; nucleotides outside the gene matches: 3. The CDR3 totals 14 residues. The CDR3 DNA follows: TGTGCCAGCAGCGGACAGGGGGGGGATGAAAAACTGTTTTTT. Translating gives CASSGQGGDEKLFF.

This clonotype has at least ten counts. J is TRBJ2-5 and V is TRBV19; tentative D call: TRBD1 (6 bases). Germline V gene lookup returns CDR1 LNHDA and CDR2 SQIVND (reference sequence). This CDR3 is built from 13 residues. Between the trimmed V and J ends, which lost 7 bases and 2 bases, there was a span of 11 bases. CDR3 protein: CASMGAVQETQYF. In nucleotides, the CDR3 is TGTGCCAGTATGGGGGCGGTTCAAGAGACCCAGTACTTC.

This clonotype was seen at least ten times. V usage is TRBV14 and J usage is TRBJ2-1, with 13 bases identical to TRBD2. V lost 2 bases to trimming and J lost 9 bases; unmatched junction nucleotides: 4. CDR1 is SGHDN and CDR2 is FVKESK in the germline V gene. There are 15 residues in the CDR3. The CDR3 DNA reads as TGTGCCAGCAGCCAAAGGACTAGCGGGAGTGGTGAGCAGTTCTTC. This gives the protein CASSQRTSGSGEQFF.

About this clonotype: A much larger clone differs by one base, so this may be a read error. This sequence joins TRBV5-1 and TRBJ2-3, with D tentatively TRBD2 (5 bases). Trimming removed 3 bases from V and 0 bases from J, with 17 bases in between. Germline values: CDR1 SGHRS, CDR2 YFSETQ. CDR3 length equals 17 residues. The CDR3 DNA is TGCGCCAGCAGCTCGAGAACTGGACTGGGAAGCACAGATACGCAGTATTTT. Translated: CASSSRTGLGSTDTQYF.

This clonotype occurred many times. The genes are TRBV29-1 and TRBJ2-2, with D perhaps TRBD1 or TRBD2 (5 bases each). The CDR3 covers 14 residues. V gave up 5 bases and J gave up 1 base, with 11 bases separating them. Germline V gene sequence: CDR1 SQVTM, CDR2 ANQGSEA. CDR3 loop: CSVNRDGNTGELFF. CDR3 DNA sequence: TGCAGCGTTAACCGGGACGGGAACACCGGGGAGCTGTTTTTT.

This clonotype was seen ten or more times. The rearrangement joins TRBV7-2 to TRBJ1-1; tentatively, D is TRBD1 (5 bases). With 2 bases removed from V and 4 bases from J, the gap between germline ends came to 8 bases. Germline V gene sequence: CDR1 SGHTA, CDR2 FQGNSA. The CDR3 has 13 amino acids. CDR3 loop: CASSLSRGTEAFF. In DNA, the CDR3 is TGTGCCAGCAGCTTAAGTAGGGGCACTGAAGCTTTCTTT.

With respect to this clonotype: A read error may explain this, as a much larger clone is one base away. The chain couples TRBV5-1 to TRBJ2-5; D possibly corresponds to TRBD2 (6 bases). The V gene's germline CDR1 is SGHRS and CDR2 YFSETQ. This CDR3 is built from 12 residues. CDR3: CVSSVEGETQYF. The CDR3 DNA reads TGCGTCAGCAGCGTGGAGGGAGAGACCCAGTACTTC.

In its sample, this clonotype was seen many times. CDR3 sequence (DNA): TGTGCCAGCAGTTTGAGGGGTGGCTTTACCTACAATGAGCAGTTCTTC. Amino acids: CASSLRGGFTYNEQFF. V and J are TRBV28 and TRBJ2-1; D might be TRBD1 or TRBD2, each matching 5 bases. The germline V gene encodes CDR1 MDHEN and CDR2 SYDVKM. Trimming shortened V by 3 bases and J by 2 bases, and 14 bases separated the two germline ends. CDR3 length: 16 amino acids.

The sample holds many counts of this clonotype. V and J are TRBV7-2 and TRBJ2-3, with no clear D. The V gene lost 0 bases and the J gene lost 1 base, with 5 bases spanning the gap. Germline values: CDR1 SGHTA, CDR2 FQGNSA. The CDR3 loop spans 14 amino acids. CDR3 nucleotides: TGTGCCAGCAGCTTAGCGTATGGCACAGATACGCAGTATTTT. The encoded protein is CASSLAYGTDTQYF.

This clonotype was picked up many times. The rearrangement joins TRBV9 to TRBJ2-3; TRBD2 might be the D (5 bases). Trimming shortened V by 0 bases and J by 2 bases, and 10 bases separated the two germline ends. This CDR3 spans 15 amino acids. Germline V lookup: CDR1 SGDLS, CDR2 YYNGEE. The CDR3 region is CASSVAGSNTDTQYF. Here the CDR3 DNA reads TGTGCCAGCAGCGTAGCGGGGTCGAACACAGATACGCAGTATTTT.

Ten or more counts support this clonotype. This chain's CDR3 is CASSKHIDEQFF. The CDR3 coding sequence is TGTGCCAGCAGCAAACATATTGATGAGCAGTTCTTC. The chain is built from TRBV11-1 and TRBJ2-1, with D unclear. Germline V gene data show CDR1 as SGHAT and CDR2 as FQDESV (reference sequence). The CDR3 has 12 amino acids. The ends were cut back, 5 bases at V and 8 bases at J, with 10 bases in the middle.

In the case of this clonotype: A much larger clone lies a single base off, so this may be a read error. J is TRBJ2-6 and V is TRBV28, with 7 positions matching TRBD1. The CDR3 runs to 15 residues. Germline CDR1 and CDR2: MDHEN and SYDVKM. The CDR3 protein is CACRDSQTGANVLTF. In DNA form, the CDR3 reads TGTGCCTGCAGGGACAGTCAAACTGGGGCCAACGTCCTGACTTTC.

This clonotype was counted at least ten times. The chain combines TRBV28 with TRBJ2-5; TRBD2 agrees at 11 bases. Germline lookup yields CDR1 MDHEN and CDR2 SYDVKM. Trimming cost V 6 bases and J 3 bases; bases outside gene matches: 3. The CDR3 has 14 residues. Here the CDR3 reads CASRELAGEETQYF. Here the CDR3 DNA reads TGTGCCAGCAGGGAACTAGCGGGAGAAGAGACCCAGTACTTC.

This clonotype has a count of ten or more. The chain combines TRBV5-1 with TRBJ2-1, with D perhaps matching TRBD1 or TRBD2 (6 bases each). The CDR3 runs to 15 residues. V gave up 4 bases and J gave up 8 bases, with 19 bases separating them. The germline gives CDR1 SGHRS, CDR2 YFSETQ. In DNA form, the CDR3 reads TGCGCCAGCAGCCCTCTAGGGGGGTCTTTAGATGAGCAGTTCTTC. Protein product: CASSPLGGSLDEQFF.

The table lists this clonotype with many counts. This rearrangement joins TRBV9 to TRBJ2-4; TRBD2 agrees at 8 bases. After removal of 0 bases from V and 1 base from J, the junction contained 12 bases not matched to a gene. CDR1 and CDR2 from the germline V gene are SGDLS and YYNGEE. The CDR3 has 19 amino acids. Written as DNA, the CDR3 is TGTGCCAGCAGCGTAGGTGGAAGCGGGAGCATCTCGGCCAAAAACATTCAGTACTTC. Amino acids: CASSVGGSGSISAKNIQYF.

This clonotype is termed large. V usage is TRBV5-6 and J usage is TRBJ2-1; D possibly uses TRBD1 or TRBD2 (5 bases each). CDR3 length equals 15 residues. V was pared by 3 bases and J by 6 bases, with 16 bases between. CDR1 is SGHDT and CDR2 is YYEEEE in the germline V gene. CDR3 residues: CASSYGTVGPNEQFF. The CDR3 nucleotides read TGTGCCAGCAGCTACGGGACGGTGGGGCCCAATGAGCAGTTCTTC.

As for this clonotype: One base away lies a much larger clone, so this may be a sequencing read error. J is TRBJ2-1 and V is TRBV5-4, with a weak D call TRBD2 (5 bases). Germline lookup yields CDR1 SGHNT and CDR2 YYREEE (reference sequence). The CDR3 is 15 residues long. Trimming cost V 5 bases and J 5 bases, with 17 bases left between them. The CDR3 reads CASSVNGMVHNEQFF. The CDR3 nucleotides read TGTGCCAGCAGTGTAAACGGGATGGTTCACAATGAGCAGTTCTTC.

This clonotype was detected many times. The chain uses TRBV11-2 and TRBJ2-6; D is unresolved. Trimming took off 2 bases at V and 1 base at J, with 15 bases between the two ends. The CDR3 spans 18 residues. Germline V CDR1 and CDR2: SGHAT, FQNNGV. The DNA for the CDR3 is TGTGCCAGCAGCTTAAATCCACCGACCCTTTCTGGGGCCAACGTCCTGACTTTC. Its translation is CASSLNPPTLSGANVLTF.

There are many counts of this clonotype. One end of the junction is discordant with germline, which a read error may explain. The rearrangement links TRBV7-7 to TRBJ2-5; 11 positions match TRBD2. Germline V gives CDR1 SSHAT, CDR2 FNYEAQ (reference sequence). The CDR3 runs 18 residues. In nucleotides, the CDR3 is TGTGCTAGCAGCTTAGGGCTGTTAGCGGGAGGGCCGGGAGAGACCCAGTACTTC. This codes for CASSLGLLAGGPGETQYF. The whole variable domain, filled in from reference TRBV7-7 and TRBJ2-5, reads GAGVSQSPRYKVTKRGQDVTLRCDPISSHATLYWYQQALGQGPEFLTYFNYEAQPDKSGLPSDRFSAERPEGSISTLTIQRTEQRDSAMYRCASSLGLLAGGPGETQYFGPGTRLLVL.

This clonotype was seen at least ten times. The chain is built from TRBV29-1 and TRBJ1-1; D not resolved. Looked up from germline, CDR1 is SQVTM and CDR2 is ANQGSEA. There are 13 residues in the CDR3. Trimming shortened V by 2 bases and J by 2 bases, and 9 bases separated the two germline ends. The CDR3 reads CSVERTVNTEAFF. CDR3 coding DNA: TGCAGCGTTGAAAGGACGGTTAACACTGAAGCTTTCTTT.

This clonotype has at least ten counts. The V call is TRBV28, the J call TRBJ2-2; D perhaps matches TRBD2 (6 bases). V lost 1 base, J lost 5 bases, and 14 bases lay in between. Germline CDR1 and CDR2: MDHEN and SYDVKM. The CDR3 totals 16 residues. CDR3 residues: CASSLSLFGGTGELFF. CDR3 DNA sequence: TGTGCCAGCAGTTTATCCCTCTTCGGGGGAACCGGGGAGCTGTTTTTT.

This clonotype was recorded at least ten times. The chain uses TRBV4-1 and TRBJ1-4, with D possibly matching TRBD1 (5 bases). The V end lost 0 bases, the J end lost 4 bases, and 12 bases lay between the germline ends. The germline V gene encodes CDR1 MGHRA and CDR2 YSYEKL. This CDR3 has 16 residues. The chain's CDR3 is CASSQDRGEFNEKLFF. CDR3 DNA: TGCGCCAGCAGCCAAGATAGGGGAGAGTTTAATGAAAAACTGTTTTTT.

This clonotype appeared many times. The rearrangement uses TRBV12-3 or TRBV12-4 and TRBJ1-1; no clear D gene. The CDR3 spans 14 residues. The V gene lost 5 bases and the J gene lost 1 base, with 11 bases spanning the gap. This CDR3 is CASSPIPGNTEAFF. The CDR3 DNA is TGTGCCAGCAGTCCTATTCCCGGGAACACTGAAGCTTTCTTT.

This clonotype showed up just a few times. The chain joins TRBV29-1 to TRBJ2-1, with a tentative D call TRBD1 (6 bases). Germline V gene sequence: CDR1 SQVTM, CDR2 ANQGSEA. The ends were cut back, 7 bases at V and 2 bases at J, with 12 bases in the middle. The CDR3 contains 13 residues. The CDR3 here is CSGTHRAYNEQFF. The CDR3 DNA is TGCAGCGGAACCCACAGGGCCTACAATGAGCAGTTCTTC.

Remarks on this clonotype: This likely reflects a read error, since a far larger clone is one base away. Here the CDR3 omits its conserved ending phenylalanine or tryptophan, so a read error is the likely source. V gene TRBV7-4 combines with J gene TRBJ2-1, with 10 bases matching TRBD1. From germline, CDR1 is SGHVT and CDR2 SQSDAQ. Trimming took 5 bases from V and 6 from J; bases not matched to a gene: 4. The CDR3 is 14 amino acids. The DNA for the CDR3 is TGTGCCAGCAGCGAGACAGGGGGCCGCAATGAGCAGTTCCTC. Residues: CASSETGGRNEQFL.

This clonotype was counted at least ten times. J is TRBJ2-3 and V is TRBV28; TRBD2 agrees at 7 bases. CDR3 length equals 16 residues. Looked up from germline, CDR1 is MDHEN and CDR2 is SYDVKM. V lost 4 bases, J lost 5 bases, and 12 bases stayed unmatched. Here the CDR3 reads CASSSLGRESGDTQYF. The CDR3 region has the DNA TGTGCCAGCAGTTCCCTTGGGCGGGAGAGTGGAGATACGCAGTATTTT. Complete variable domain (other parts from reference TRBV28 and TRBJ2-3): DVKVTQSSRYLVKRTGEKVFLECVQDMDHENMFWYRQDPGLGLRLIYFSYDVKMKEKGDIPEGYSVSREKKERFSLILESASTNQTSMYLCASSSLGRESGDTQYFGPGTRLTVL.

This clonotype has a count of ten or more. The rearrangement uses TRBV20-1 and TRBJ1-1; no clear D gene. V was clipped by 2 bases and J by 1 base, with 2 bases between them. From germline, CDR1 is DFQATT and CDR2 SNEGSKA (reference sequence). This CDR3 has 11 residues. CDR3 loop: CSARSNTEAFF. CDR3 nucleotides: TGCAGTGCTAGATCGAACACTGAAGCTTTCTTT.

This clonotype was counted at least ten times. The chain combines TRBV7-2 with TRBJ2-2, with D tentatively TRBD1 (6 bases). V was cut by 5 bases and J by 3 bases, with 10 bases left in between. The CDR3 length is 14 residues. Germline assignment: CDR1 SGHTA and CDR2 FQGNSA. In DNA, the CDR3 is TGTGCCAGCAGCCGGGGACATTACACCGGGGAGCTGTTTTTT. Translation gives CASSRGHYTGELFF.

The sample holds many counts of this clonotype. CDR3 sequence reads: CSAFPLKSSYNEQFF. In DNA form, the CDR3 reads TGCAGTGCTTTCCCCCTCAAGAGCTCCTACAATGAGCAGTTCTTC. This chain links TRBV20-1 with TRBJ2-1; D is undetermined. This CDR3 comprises 15 residues. Germline-derived CDR1 and CDR2 are DFQATT and SNEGSKA (reference sequence). The V end was cut by 5 bases, the J end by 0 bases, with 14 bases between.